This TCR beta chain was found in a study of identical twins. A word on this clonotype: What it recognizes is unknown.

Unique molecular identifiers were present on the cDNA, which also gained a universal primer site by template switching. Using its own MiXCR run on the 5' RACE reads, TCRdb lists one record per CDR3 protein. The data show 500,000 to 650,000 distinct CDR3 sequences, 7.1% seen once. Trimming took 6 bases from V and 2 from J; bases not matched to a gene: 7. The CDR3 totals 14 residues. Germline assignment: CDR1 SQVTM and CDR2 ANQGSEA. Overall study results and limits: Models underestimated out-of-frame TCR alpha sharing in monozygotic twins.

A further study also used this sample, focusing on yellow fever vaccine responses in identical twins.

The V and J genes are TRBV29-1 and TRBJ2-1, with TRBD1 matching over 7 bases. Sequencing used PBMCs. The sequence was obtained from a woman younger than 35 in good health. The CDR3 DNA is TGCAGCGTGAGGGACAGCAAGACCTACAATGAGCAGTTCTTC. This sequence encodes CSVRDSKTYNEQFF.